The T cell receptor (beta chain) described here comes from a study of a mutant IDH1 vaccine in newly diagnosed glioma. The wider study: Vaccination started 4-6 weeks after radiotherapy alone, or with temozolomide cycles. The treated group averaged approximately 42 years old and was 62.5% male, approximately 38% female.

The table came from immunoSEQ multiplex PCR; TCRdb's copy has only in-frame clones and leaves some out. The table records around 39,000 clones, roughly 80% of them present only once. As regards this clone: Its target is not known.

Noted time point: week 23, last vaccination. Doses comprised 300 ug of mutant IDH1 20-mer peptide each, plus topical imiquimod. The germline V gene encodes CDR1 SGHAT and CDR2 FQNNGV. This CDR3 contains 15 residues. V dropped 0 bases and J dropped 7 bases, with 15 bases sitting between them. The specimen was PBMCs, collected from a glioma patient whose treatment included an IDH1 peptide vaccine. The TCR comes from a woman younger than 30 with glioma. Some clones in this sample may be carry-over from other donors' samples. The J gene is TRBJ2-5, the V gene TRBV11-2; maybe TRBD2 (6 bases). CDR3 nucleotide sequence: TGTGCCAGCAGCTTAGATCTGGGGGGATCGGGGACCCAGTACTTC. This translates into CASSLDLGGSGTQYF.